This T cell receptor beta chain was sequenced during a study of T cell repertoires in cytomegalovirus infection. Findings and caveats of the study: The ex vivo response was dominated by HLA-C-restricted CMV-specific TCR beta clonotypes.

Comment on this clonotype: Its antigen remains unknown.

TCRdb recomputed calls from the reads with MiXCR, one row per CDR3 protein. The table shows almost 300,000 distinct CDR3 sequences, with around 9.6% occurring only once. Deletions cut 7 bases from V and 12 bases from J, with 18 bases between. Per the germline V gene, CDR1 is SNHLY and CDR2 is FYNNEI. The CDR3 loop spans 12 amino acids. The receptor was isolated from a human donor in good health (CMV status not recorded). Some clones in this sample may be carry-over from other donors' samples. Sequenced input: PBMCs. The chain carries TRBV2 and TRBJ2-5, with D possibly being TRBD1 (5 bases). CDR3 residues: CASTPDTLWKYF. Written as DNA, the CDR3 is TGTGCCAGCACACCGGACACCTTATGGAAGTACTTC. Supplemented by reference TRBV2 and TRBJ2-5, the full variable domain reads EPEVTQTPSHQVTQMGQEVILRCVPISNHLYFYWYRQILGQKVEFLVSFYNNEISEKSEIFDDQFSVERPDGSNFTLKIRSTKLEDSAMYFCASTPDTLWKYFGPGTRLLVL.